The source of this TCR beta chain is a study of T cell repertoires in cytomegalovirus infection (dated by TCRdb to the late 2010s). In terms of the full investigation: Recently identified HLA-C-restricted CMV epitopes, whose presentation resists viral immunomodulation, were targeted by peptide stimulations together with well-studied HLA-B-restricted epitopes. Donor HLA type was relevant to the analysis, because carriage of CMV infection together with the matching HLA type was indicated by public TCR beta signatures.

In the paper's terms, the treatment or condition label means: in vitro stimulation with specific CMV peptide epitopes to enrich CMV-specific T cells. The sequencer was an Illumina HiSeq 1500. TCRdb redid the processing of the public reads, applying fastp at Q25 and MiXCR, and retained in-frame beta chains. Records with the same CDR3 protein are collapsed into one entry carrying the most frequent genes and DNA. This sample is represented by about 890,000 distinct CDR3 sequences; roughly 30% of them were singletons. 11% to 15% of the sample is held by the ten biggest clonotypes. Findings and caveats that apply to the study as a whole: In both this cohort and an independent cohort of over 350 donors, the cumulative frequency of public TCR beta family members distinguished carriers of CMV infection plus the relevant HLA type. The ex vivo response was dominated by HLA-C-restricted CMV-specific TCR beta clonotypes, and the single most frequent clonotype in two of eight donors was supplied by these HLA-C-restricted clonotypes.

Of note for this clonotype: The antigen it binds to is not known. Nothing much larger sits one base from this clone, and base qualities are not available.

The CDR1 and CDR2 encoded by the germline V gene (reference sequence) are PRHDT and FYEKMQ. Taken from cysteine to phenylalanine, the CDR3 has 15 residues. This entry keeps only the CDR3 DNA: 45 bases, framed from base 1. Here V drops 5 bases and J drops 4 bases, and the junction holds 9 bases not matched to any gene. Sequenced material: cultured CD8+ T cells from PBMCs, taken from culture after CMV antigen stimulation. This sequence originates from a human donor in good health (CMV status not recorded). Some clones in this sample may be carry-over from other donors' samples. Here the chain combines TRBV13 and TRBJ2-5; 8 junctional bases match TRBD1. The bases read TGTGCCAGCAGCACCCGACAGGGGCACCGAGAGACCCAGTACTTC. The translation is CASSTRQGHRETQYF.